The clone carrying this TCR beta chain was observed at least ten times. Its antigen is as yet unknown. V lost 2 bases and J 5 bases, leaving 12 bases between the germline ends. The CDR3 contains 14 residues. In germline, CDR1 is MNHNY, CDR2 SVGAGI (reference sequence). The entry originates in a study of neurological immune-mediated disorders. TCRdb ran MiXCR on the 5' RACE reads and lists one entry per CDR3 protein. This table has 55,000 to 75,000 distinct CDR3 sequences, about 2.5% appearing once. Study-level findings and limits: Expanded clones shared no CDR3 amino acid sequences across subjects, suggesting private repertoires in all groups.

Sequencing was performed on PBMCs. This clonotype originated in a man aged 45-65 years with multiple sclerosis. This chain joins TRBV6-6 and TRBJ1-1, with D tentatively TRBD1 (5 bases). CDR3 nucleotides: TGTGCCAGCAGTTACACCACTAGGGGTACTGAAGCTTTCTTT. Encoded protein: CASSYTTRGTEAFF.